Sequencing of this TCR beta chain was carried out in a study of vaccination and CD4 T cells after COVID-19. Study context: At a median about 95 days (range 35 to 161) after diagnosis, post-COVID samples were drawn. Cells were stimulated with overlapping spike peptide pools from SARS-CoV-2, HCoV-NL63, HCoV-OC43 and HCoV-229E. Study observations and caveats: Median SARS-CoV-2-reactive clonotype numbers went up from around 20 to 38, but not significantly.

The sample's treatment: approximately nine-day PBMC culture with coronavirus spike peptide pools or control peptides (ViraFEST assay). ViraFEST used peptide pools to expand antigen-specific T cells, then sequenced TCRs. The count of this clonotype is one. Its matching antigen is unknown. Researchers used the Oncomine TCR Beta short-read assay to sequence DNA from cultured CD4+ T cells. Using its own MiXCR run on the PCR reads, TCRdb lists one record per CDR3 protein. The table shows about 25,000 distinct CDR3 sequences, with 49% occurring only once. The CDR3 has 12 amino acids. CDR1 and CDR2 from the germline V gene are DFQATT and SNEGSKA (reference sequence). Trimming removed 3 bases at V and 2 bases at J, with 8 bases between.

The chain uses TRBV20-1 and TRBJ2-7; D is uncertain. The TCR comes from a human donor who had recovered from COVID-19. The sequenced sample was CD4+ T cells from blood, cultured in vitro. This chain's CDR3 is CSASRPTYEQYF. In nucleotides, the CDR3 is TGCAGTGCTAGCCGGCCGACCTACGAGCAGTACTTC.